A selection of T cell receptor beta chains follows, all from one sample in a study of cytomegalovirus exposure and HLA in healthy donors. Profiled with immunoSEQ multiplex PCR; TCRdb holds only in-frame clones, not every one. This sample has roughly 200,000 clones, with about 84% found just once. The specimen sequenced was PBMCs. Receptors were obtained from a woman aged 25 to 39 in good health and CMV-seropositive. The conserved cysteine and the conserved F or W are not part of the CDR3 here. Each record gives: J gene, V gene, CDR3 length, D gene, CDR3 protein. D genes are given only for firm matches.

J: TRBJ2-1; V: TRBV4-1; length: 12; D: .; CDR3: ASSQTRTYNEQF
J: TRBJ2-5; V: TRBV5-1; length: 12; D: .; CDR3: ASSLGAQGETQY
J: TRBJ2-3; V: TRBV7-6; length: 13; D: TRBD2; CDR3: ASSFLAGGTDTQY
J: TRBJ2-1; V: TRBV6-5; length: 13; D: TRBD2; CDR3: ASRPPGLAVNEQF
J: TRBJ1-4; V: TRBV10-3; length: 15; D: .; CDR3: AISESKLDRPHEKLF
J: .; V: TRBV5-1; length: 12; D: .; CDR3: ASSLGRVSYEQY
J: TRBJ1-5; V: TRBV28; length: 13; D: .; CDR3: ASSLGQAGNQPQH
J: TRBJ2-1; V: TRBV9; length: 13; D: TRBD2; CDR3: ASSVAGAGGLRQF
J: .; V: TRBV7-9; length: 12; D: TRBD2; CDR3: ASRDTRTSYEQY
J: TRBJ1-1; V: TRBV30; length: 10; D: TRBD1; CDR3: AWRRQGAEAF
J: TRBJ2-1; V: TRBV20-1; length: 9; D: .; CDR3: SANAGYEQF
J: TRBJ1-1; V: TRBV2; length: 10; D: .; CDR3: ASSPPTREAF
J: TRBJ2-1; V: TRBV9; length: 13; D: TRBD2; CDR3: ASSASSGSYNEQF
J: TRBJ2-3; V: TRBV30; length: 14; D: .; CDR3: AWNFGAGTSTDTQY
J: TRBJ1-3; V: TRBV28; length: 15; D: TRBD1; CDR3: ASSFGTGAFSGNTIY
J: TRBJ2-6; V: TRBV5-4; length: 14; D: .; CDR3: ASSLEQGSGANVLT
J: TRBJ2-6; V: TRBV19; length: 16; D: TRBD1; CDR3: ASSPFGTGISGANVLT
J: TRBJ1-5; V: TRBV15; length: 14; D: .; CDR3: ATSRDLWGLNQPQH
J: TRBJ1-2; V: TRBV2; length: 12; D: TRBD1; CDR3: ASSERTGGYGYT
J: TRBJ2-5; V: TRBV30; length: 16; D: TRBD2; CDR3: AWSVEGAGRHLQETQY
J: TRBJ2-7; V: TRBV2; length: 12; D: .; CDR3: ASSSGPPSYEQY
J: TRBJ2-7; V: TRBV4-1; length: 11; D: .; CDR3: ASQDMISYEQY
J: TRBJ2-1; V: TRBV15; length: 13; D: .; CDR3: ATSTRASSYNEQF
J: TRBJ2-7; V: TRBV13; length: 10; D: TRBD1; CDR3: ASSSQGFEQY
J: TRBJ2-7; V: TRBV7-2; length: 13; D: .; CDR3: ASSYSTGVSYEQY